Shown below are 12 T cell receptor beta chains from a single sample sequenced in a study of T cells after yellow fever vaccination. TCRdb re-analysed the 5' RACE reads in MiXCR, keeping a single row per CDR3 protein. Here the sample spans roughly 500,000 distinct CDR3 sequences, less than 20% being singletons. Specimen: PBMCs, collected 15 days after the yellow fever booster vaccination. All receptors derive from a man aged 30 to 45 who received the YFV17D yellow fever vaccine.

The chain has TRBV2 and TRBJ2-1; 7 nucleotides agree with TRBD2. Per germline, CDR1 SNHLY and CDR2 FYNNEI. The CDR3 consists of 15 residues. Trimming took 7 bases from V and 0 from J; bases not matched to a gene: 6. CDR3 in amino acids: CASIPRGSSYNEQFF. The CDR3 DNA reads as TGTGCCAGCATCCCGCGGGGGAGCTCCTACAATGAGCAGTTCTTC.

This chain connects TRBV12-3 or TRBV12-4 to TRBJ2-1; 8 bases map to TRBD1. The CDR3 spans 14 residues. V lost 6 bases, J lost 8 bases, and 9 bases stayed unmatched. The CDR3 bases are TGTGCCAGCAGCACAGGGGGGACATCATATGAGCAGTTCTTC. Translated: CASSTGGTSYEQFF.

This chain uses TRBV18 with TRBJ2-7; 11 bases are shared with TRBD2. The CDR3 runs 14 residues. With 6 bases clipped from V and 7 bases from J, the junction kept 8 bases outside the gene matches. CDR1 is KGHSH and CDR2 is LQKENI in the germline V gene. CDR3 amino acids: CASSPGTSGWEQYF. The CDR3 DNA reads as TGTGCCAGCTCTCCTGGGACTAGCGGCTGGGAGCAGTACTTC.

The chain has TRBV2 and TRBJ2-2, with D maybe TRBD2 (7 bases). The germline gives CDR1 SNHLY, CDR2 FYNNEI. This CDR3 region has 14 residues. With 8 bases removed from V and 2 bases from J, the gap between germline ends came to 12 bases. This CDR3 reads CASLGGLNTGELFF. CDR3 nucleotides: TGTGCCAGCTTGGGGGGGCTAAACACCGGGGAGCTGTTTTTT.

This clonotype came up a few times. The chain joins TRBV21-1 to TRBJ1-1; the table's D call of TRBD1 was not tested on the DNA. TRBV21-1 corresponds to a pseudogene. CDR3 size: 15 residues. CDR3: CASSRWGQLNTEAFF. The CDR3 bases are TGTGCCAGCAGCAGGTGGGGACAGCTGAACACTGAAGCTTTCTTT.

This clonotype was seen a handful of times. The chain links TRBV29-1 to TRBJ1-1, with 8 bases fitting TRBD1. The CDR3 length is 13 residues. Germline V CDR1 and CDR2: SQVTM, ANQGSEA. V dropped 6 bases and J dropped 1; count of bases not matched to a gene: 4. The CDR3 DNA reads as TGCAGCGTAAACAGGGGGAAGAACACTGAAGCTTTCTTT. It translates to CSVNRGKNTEAFF.

This chain connects TRBV6-6 to TRBJ1-1; tentative D call: TRBD1 (5 bases). Germline assignment: CDR1 MNHNY and CDR2 SVGAGI (reference sequence). The CDR3 is made up of 13 amino acids. Between the trimmed V and J ends, which lost 6 bases and 1 base, there was a span of 9 bases. The CDR3 is CASSKDRNTEAFF. CDR3 nucleotides: TGTGCCAGCAGCAAAGACAGGAACACTGAAGCTTTCTTT.

V gene TRBV4-3 combines with J gene TRBJ2-7, with D possibly being TRBD1 or TRBD2 (5 bases each). V lost 4 bases and J 3 bases, leaving 16 bases between the germline ends. In germline, CDR1 is LGHNA, CDR2 YSLEER. CDR3 length: 15 residues. The CDR3 region is CASSLARDGGYEQYF. CDR3 DNA: TGCGCCAGCAGCCTTGCCCGGGACGGAGGCTACGAGCAGTACTTC.

This clonotype occurred a few times. J is TRBJ1-6 and V is TRBV20-1, with D hard to call. Germline CDR1 and CDR2: DFQATT and SNEGSKA (reference sequence). Trimming shortened V by 5 bases and J by 10 bases, and 12 bases separated the two germline ends. The CDR3 length is 12 residues. CDR3 sequence: CSAAASGSPLHF. The CDR3 nucleotides are TGCAGTGCTGCCGCGTCGGGGTCACCCCTCCACTTT.

The chain recombines TRBV28 with TRBJ2-7; D possibly corresponds to TRBD1 (5 bases). The ends were cut back, 8 bases at V and 6 bases at J, with 14 bases in the middle. The CDR3 runs to 12 residues. The V gene's germline CDR1 is MDHEN and CDR2 SYDVKM. The CDR3 region is CASPDKCCEQYF. The CDR3 DNA sequence: TGTGCCAGCCCGGACAAGTGTTGCGAGCAGTACTTC.

This clonotype appeared a few times. The chain is built from TRBV6-2 or TRBV6-3 and TRBJ2-6; unclear D gene. The germline CDR1 and CDR2 sequences are MNHEY and SVGEGT. This CDR3 contains 14 residues. Trimming cost V 5 bases and J 0 bases, with 5 bases left between them. CDR3 coding DNA: TGTGCCAGCAGTAATATCTCTGGGGCCAACGTCCTGACTTTC. Protein: CASSNISGANVLTF.

V gene TRBV7-2 combines with J gene TRBJ2-3; 13 nucleotides agree with TRBD2. CDR3 size: 17 residues. CDR1 is SGHTA, CDR2 FQGNSA, per germline. J gave up 2 bases and V 5 bases, and 7 bases lay outside the gene matches. CDR3 region: CASSPRTSGSLTDTQYF. CDR3 DNA: TGTGCCAGCAGCCCCCGGACTAGCGGGAGTCTCACAGATACGCAGTATTTT.